These T cell receptor beta chains were read from a single sample in a study of cytomegalovirus exposure and HLA in healthy donors. TCRdb keeps only in-frame clones here, not all; method: immunoSEQ multiplex PCR. The profile covers 99,000 or so clones, with around 72% appearing a single time and about 5.3% taken by the ten largest. The specimen sequenced was PBMCs. All receptors derive from a male donor in good health and CMV-seronegative. Both conserved end residues are part of each CDR3. The order of the fields is CDR3 DNA, CDR3 protein, V gene, clone size, D gene, J gene. D genes are given only for firm matches. Clone size, where shown, is once, few, many, or a class for clones that have expanded.

TGTGCCTGGTCCGGACAGGGGTACGAGCAGTACTTC	CAWSGQGYEQYF	TRBV30	.	TRBD1	TRBJ2-7
TGCAGCGTTGACGGGGATAAGGAGCGGAGCTACAATGAGCAGTTCTTC	CSVDGDKERSYNEQFF	TRBV29-1	.	.	TRBJ2-1
TGCGCCAGCAGCCAAGATGGGGGGGCTGGGGCCAACGTCCTGACTTTC	CASSQDGGAGANVLTF	TRBV4-3	.	TRBD2	TRBJ2-6
TGTGCCAGCAGCTTAGTGGCTAGCGGGAGTCGAGGGGATACGCAGTATTTT	CASSLVASGSRGDTQYF	TRBV11-3	.	TRBD2	TRBJ2-3
TGCAGCGTGGCAGGACACAACACTGAAGCTTTCTTT	CSVAGHNTEAFF	TRBV29-1	.	.	TRBJ1-1
TGTGCCAGCAGTGTCATAGACCGGGGCACTGAAGCTTTCTTT	CASSVIDRGTEAFF	TRBV6-1	.	.	TRBJ1-1
TGTGCCAGCAGCGTAGGGGCAGGGGTAGGAACTAATGAAAAACTGTTTTTT	CASSVGAGVGTNEKLFF	TRBV9	.	.	TRBJ1-4
TGTGCCAGCAACAGCAGCTACGAGCAGTACTTC	CASNSSYEQYF	TRBV14	.	.	TRBJ2-7
TGTGCCAGCAGCCCTGGGCGGGAGTCAAGGCAGTTCTTC	CASSPGRESRQFF	TRBV2	.	TRBD2	TRBJ2-1
TGTGCCAGCAGCCAAGATTTTTCCAGGGGCATGTCCTACGAGCAGTACTTC	CASSQDFSRGMSYEQYF	TRBV4-2	.	.	TRBJ2-7
TGTGCCAGCAGGGGAAGACAGGGATTTCAGCCCCAGCATTTT	CASRGRQGFQPQHF	TRBV2	.	TRBD1	TRBJ1-5
TGTGCCAGCAGCTTAGATCTCCGAGAGACCCAGTACTTC	CASSLDLRETQYF	TRBV11-1	.	.	TRBJ2-5
TGTGCCAGCAGCAAGTTCGGGTTCTCGAGCCTAAAGGGGGTATACAATGAGCAGTTCTTC	CASSKFGFSSLKGVYNEQFF	TRBV21-1	.	.	TRBJ2-1
TGTGCCTGGAGTGTTAGGGGTTGGGACACTGAAGCTTTCTTT	CAWSVRGWDTEAFF	TRBV30	.	.	TRBJ1-1
TGTGCCAGCAGCACTCTAGCGGGAGTTAATGAGCAGTTCTTC	CASSTLAGVNEQFF	TRBV11-2	.	TRBD2	TRBJ2-1
TGTGCCAGTAGCGTCGACAGTTGCGGCGTTGAAGCTTTCTTT	CASSVDSCGVEAFF	TRBV19	.	.	TRBJ1-1
TGTGCCAGCAGCCTGACTAGCGGGAGTTCAGATACGCAGTATTTT	CASSLTSGSSDTQYF	TRBV6-5	.	TRBD2	TRBJ2-3
TGTGCTAGTGGCCTCGAGTTTCGTGAAGCTTTCTTT	CASGLEFREAFF	TRBV12-5	.	.	TRBJ1-1
TGTGCCAGCTCACCACGCTCGTCAGGGAAAGGGACCCAGTACTTC	CASSPRSSGKGTQYF	TRBV18	.	.	TRBJ2-5
TGTGCCAGTAGTATGGACAGGGGATACGAGCAGTACTTC	CASSMDRGYEQYF	TRBV19	.	TRBD1	TRBJ2-7
TGTGCCAGCAGCTTAACAAGGGACAGCGGGAGACACGGGGAGCTGTTTTTT	CASSLTRDSGRHGELFF	TRBV11-1	.	.	TRBJ2-2
TGTGCCAGCAGTTTACGCAGGGTCCACGAGCAGTACTTC	CASSLRRVHEQYF	TRBV28	few	.	TRBJ2-7
TGTGCCAGCAGTGAAGCCCGACTACTGAGCACAGATACGCAGTATTTT	CASSEARLLSTDTQYF	TRBV2	.	.	TRBJ2-3
TGTGCCAGCAGCCGTCTACAGGGGAGGAATGGCTACACCTTC	CASSRLQGRNGYTF	TRBV14	.	TRBD1	TRBJ1-2
TGTGCCAGCCCTGGGGCAGGGGGTATCGGCACAGATACGCAGTATTTT	CASPGAGGIGTDTQYF	TRBV18	.	TRBD1	TRBJ2-3
TGTGCCAGCAGCTTGGCCGGTTATACAGGGTCCGGGTACAATGAGCAGTTCTTC	CASSLAGYTGSGYNEQFF	TRBV5-4	.	.	TRBJ2-1
TGTGCCAGTAGTATCGGGGACTCCCAGTACAATGAGCAGTTCTTC	CASSIGDSQYNEQFF	TRBV19	.	.	TRBJ2-1
TGTGCCAGCAGTGTGGGCAGGATGAACACTGAAGCTTTCTTT	CASSVGRMNTEAFF	TRBV6-1	.	.	TRBJ1-1
TGCGCCAGCAGCTTGGACAGGGGACGAAACACCATATATTTT	CASSLDRGRNTIYF	TRBV5-1	.	TRBD1	TRBJ1-3
TGTGCCAGCAGCAGTAGCGGGGGAGGCGATGAGCAGTTCTTC	CASSSSGGGDEQFF	TRBV7-3	.	TRBD2	TRBJ2-1
TGTGCCAGCAGTGACCCGGTGCTGAACACTGAAGCTTTCTTT	CASSDPVLNTEAFF	TRBV2	.	.	TRBJ1-1
TGTGCCAGCAGCCACAGGGTGGGCTATGGCTACACCTTC	CASSHRVGYGYTF	TRBV11-2	.	.	TRBJ1-2
TGTGCCAGCAGTTTTGGAGGGGTCGGTGAAGCTTTCTTT	CASSFGGVGEAFF	TRBV27	once	.	TRBJ1-1
TGTGCCAGCAGCCAAGACAGGAACACTGAAGCTTTCTTT	CASSQDRNTEAFF	TRBV7-2	.	.	TRBJ1-1